The rows below give T cell receptor beta chains drawn from one sample of a study of cytomegalovirus exposure and HLA in healthy donors. Libraries were prepared by immunoSEQ multiplex PCR; TCRdb keeps only in-frame clonotypes and omits some of them. The table includes about 96,000 clones, approximately 72% detected once. Sequenced material: PBMCs. Source of these receptors: a woman in her sixties or seventies in good health and CMV-seropositive. CDR3s include the opening cysteine and the closing phenylalanine or tryptophan. The order of the fields is CDR3 length, J gene, V gene, D gene, CDR3 protein. A D gene is named only where the DNA matches it firmly.

15,TRBJ2-7,TRBV11-3,-,CASSLAFGQGYEQYF
16,TRBJ1-2,TRBV2,TRBD1,CASTAYPGTGGYGYTF
14,TRBJ1-4,TRBV6-1,TRBD1,CASSDRDSVGKLFF
14,TRBJ1-2,TRBV7-9,TRBD1,CASSFGQGPYGYTF
15,TRBJ1-5,TRBV2,TRBD1,CASTPTGNSNQPQHF
16,TRBJ2-1,TRBV13,TRBD2,CASSRPRLAGYNEQFF
15,TRBJ2-7,TRBV13,-,CASSFGTGRAYEQYF
14,TRBJ2-7,TRBV4-2,-,CASSQAPPVREQYF
14,TRBJ2-5,TRBV10-3,-,CAIRGGASQETQYF
14,TRBJ1-6,TRBV11-2,-,CASSLVGGSAPLHF
14,TRBJ2-7,TRBV2,TRBD1,CASSDGQGAVEQYF
13,TRBJ1-2,TRBV6-6,-,CARSPGAGYGYTF
13,TRBJ2-3,TRBV9,-,CASSVGDTDTQYF
14,TRBJ1-4,TRBV9,-,CASSVGQGNEKLFF
16,TRBJ1-1,TRBV28,-,CASSSAPGGGDTEAFF
15,TRBJ1-5,TRBV7-9,-,CASSRSSGGNQPQHF
17,TRBJ1-6,TRBV19,TRBD1,CASKAGTGLSYNSPLHF
16,TRBJ1-3,TRBV9,TRBD1,CASSKDRPSSGNTIYF
15,TRBJ2-7,TRBV4-1,-,CASSQGLVPSYEQYF
13,TRBJ2-1,TRBV5-1,-,CASSLAAGVLKFF
15,TRBJ2-5,TRBV4-1,TRBD1,CASSLGQEPQETQYF
16,TRBJ1-6,TRBV5-3,-,CARSLTGDSYNSPLHF
17,TRBJ1-5,TRBV5-8,TRBD1,CASSLGWQGAGNQPQHF
17,TRBJ1-2,TRBV11-2,-,CASSLGATRVSNYGYTF
17,TRBJ2-1,TRBV4-2,TRBD2,CASSQGEREARDNEQFF
15,TRBJ2-3,TRBV5-1,TRBD1,CASSLDRGIADTQYF
14,TRBJ1-4,TRBV5-1,TRBD1,CASSLGGGGEKLFF
14,TRBJ2-7,TRBV7-2,TRBD1,CASSSRQGAYEQYF
13,TRBJ1-5,TRBV12-5,TRBD1,CASGRDSGQPQHF
16,TRBJ1-3,TRBV7-6,TRBD1,CASSLGTGGSGNTIYF
15,TRBJ2-7,TRBV5-4,TRBD1,CASSVALGQGDEQYF
17,TRBJ1-5,TRBV4-1,-,CASSHSPARGSSQPQHF
14,-,TRBV5-1,TRBD1,CASSYRTGGYEQYF
15,TRBJ2-2,TRBV7-2,TRBD1,CASSHNRGVGGELFF
13,TRBJ2-7,TRBV2,TRBD2,CATQTSGGYEQYF
15,TRBJ1-2,TRBV5-1,TRBD1,CASSLGTGSNYGYTF
15,TRBJ2-7,TRBV5-4,-,CASSLAGGISYEQYF
16,TRBJ2-7,TRBV7-2,-,CASSLVAGLETGEQYF
14,TRBJ2-5,TRBV7-9,TRBD2,CASSHSGKGETQYF
15,TRBJ2-2,TRBV6-5,TRBD1,CASSYSRTGPGELFF
13,TRBJ1-2,TRBV27,-,CASRPDRNYGYTF
15,TRBJ2-1,TRBV7-3,TRBD2,CASTSWRGIYNEQFF